This T cell receptor (beta chain) emerged from a study of shared clonotypes between healthy human individuals (TCRdb year 2020). Regarding the study in general: A couple of women and a few men aged 18 to 49 years were included in the cohort. Per donor, three plates each were used for CD4 naive and CD4 memory, two for CD8 naive, and one for CD8 memory. To estimate repertoire size and how much clonotype sharing occurs between individuals, the study deeply sequenced the blood TCR repertoires of several healthy adults. To increase sequencing depth and limit assay-specific biases, different laboratories used diverse techniques to prepare libraries and sequence TCR repertoires. Each donor's leukapheresis produced roughly between about 0.8 and 8.9 billion PBMCs. Overall study outcomes, separate from this receptor: Sharing across a few donors was observed for approximately 5% of naive CD4, less than 4% of naive CD8, about 2.3% of memory CD4, and around 0.4% of memory CD8 clonotypes. Larger estimated clonotype richness was generally found for naive subsets than for memory subsets. Rarefaction of sorted-subset datasets indicated incomplete sequencing despite the large sequencing depth. Higher generation probabilities were observed for clonotypes shared by all four sorted-subset donors than for non-shared clonotypes. Only blood was sampled, and tissue TCR repertoires likely differ from those in blood. Pairwise subsampling indicated that sequencing depth was expected to affect the degree of clonotype sharing among donors. Because the study included only a small number of donors, the genetic and exposure-history diversity represented was limited.

A word on this clone: Its antigen remains undetermined. Nothing much larger sits one base from this clone, and base qualities are not available.

Using the deep immunoSEQ assay, multiplex PCR amplified TCR CDR3 regions from genomic DNA. Extracted genomic DNA from each cell subset was spread evenly across all wells of several immunoSEQ 96-well plates, with each plate serving as a replicate. For sorted subsets, roughly 200 ng of genomic DNA, equivalent to 30,000 or so T cell genomes, went into each replicate PCR. The purified libraries were quantified using a Qubit 3.0 fluorometer, sized with a Bioanalyzer 2100, and then quantified again using the KAPA Library Quantification kit. Every immunoSEQ 96-well plate was sequenced on a separate single-read 150-cycle Illumina NextSeq 550 flow cell. Turning to the authors' computational methods: Because the immunoSEQ output held only junctional sequences and lacked quality scores, the filtering could not match the filtering applied to full-length reads. To assign V/J genes and CDR3, sequences were annotated using PyIR, a Python wrapper for IgBLAST v1.9, with IMGT germline references. Reads were filtered out if the reads had weak V/J assignments (E-value above 1e-6), no CDR3, stop codons, out-of-frame junctions, or ambiguous translated residues. V3J clonotypes were defined as sequences sharing the same inferred V gene, J gene, and CDR3 amino acid sequence. To compute the percentage overlap between repertoires, the number of shared unique clonotypes was divided by the size of the smaller repertoire. RTK rarefaction, the Chao1 estimator, and Recon v2.1 estimates of unobserved clonotypes were used to assess repertoire richness. For all TCRbeta clonotypes obtained by the gDNA method from a few donors, generation probabilities were computed with OLGA. What TCRdb holds here is the immuneACCESS table cut down to in-frame rearrangements. Part of the clones is not present; checked against another copy, under half of the missing clones reflect an unresolved V gene, and the others are unexplained. V, J and clone size are those of that table, while D and trimming were read from the DNA. Recorded for this sample are around 1.9 million clones; about 92% of them occurred a single time. The ten largest account for 1.5% to 2% of the sample.

For the CD8 naive samples, CD45RO-negative cells were positively selected for CCR7, yielding a CD45RA+CCR7+ population from which TemRA cells were excluded. Donors were healthy HIV-negative adults with no recently reported acute infections or vaccinations. Every donor was a Caucasian adult living in Nashville, Tennessee, USA. Blood was collected by leukapheresis, and PBMCs were isolated by Ficoll-Histopaque density gradient centrifugation and then cryopreserved in liquid nitrogen vapor phase. Analytical flow cytometry was used to check the purity and quantity of every magnetically sorted T cell population. Each sorted fraction had its genomic DNA isolated and then quantified by UV absorbance on a Nanodrop 2000c. The sequenced sample consisted of naive CD8+ T cells from PBMCs. The sample's cell subset or site label is to be understood as: CD45RA+CCR7+. The receptor's source is a man between 18 and 35 years old in good health. Some clones in this sample may be carry-over from other donors' samples.

The DNA reads TGTGCCAGCACCCCAGGCAAGGTGAACACTGAAGCTTTCTTT. This translates into CASTPGKVNTEAFF. The chain uses TRBV5-4 and TRBJ1-1, with no reliable assignment of the D segment. V sheds 6 bases and J sheds 0 bases, leaving 12 bases between their ends. CDR1 SGHNT and CDR2 YYREEE were looked up in the germline V gene (reference sequence). Measured from the cysteine to the phenylalanine, the CDR3 is 14 residues long. Solely the CDR3 DNA is kept, with 42 bases framed from the first base.